This T cell receptor (beta chain) was obtained from a study of cytomegalovirus exposure and HLA in healthy donors. Both 60 Vbeta primers and 13 Jbeta primers went into the PCR. Sequencing was performed with immunoSEQ multiplex PCR; in TCRdb, only in-frame clones are kept and a portion is missing. The sample contains 150,000 to 200,000 clones, around 77% of which appear only once. CDR1 and CDR2 (germline): SGHRS, YFSETQ. V lost 0 bases and J lost 0; bases outside the gene matches: 5. There are 16 residues in the CDR3. Material: PBMCs. The clonotype originates from a female donor in good health and CMV-seronegative. J is TRBJ2-7 and V is TRBV5-1; TRBD1 agrees at 8 bases. This CDR3 is CASSLDPGTGSYEQYF. As DNA, the CDR3 is TGCGCCAGCAGCTTGGATCCCGGGACAGGCTCCTACGAGCAGTACTTC.